This T cell receptor beta chain was observed in a study of T cell changes during pregnancy in multiple sclerosis (dated by TCRdb to the late 2010s). At the level of the whole study: Changes in the T cell repertoire over the course of pregnancy were examined in this study in women with multiple sclerosis.

On this clone: No antigen is known for it. No base qualities exist here, and no much larger clone lies one base off it.

Library construction relied on the immunoSEQ multiplex PCR assay. Drawn from immuneACCESS, this table holds only the in-frame rearrangements with V and J called that TCRdb kept. Clones are partly lost; checked studies trace under half to an unresolved V gene and leave the rest unexplained. Across this sample there are over 30,000 clones, with 91% seen only once. About 3.7% of the sample is in the top ten clones. The CDR3 goes from the cysteine to the phenylalanine over 15 residues. Of the read, only the CDR3 DNA is kept; its 45 bases are in frame from base 1. As encoded in the germline V gene, CDR1 is ENHRY while CDR2 is SYGVKD. Deletion took 4 bases off V and 4 bases off J, with a span of 16 bases between the germline ends.

The sequence came from a female donor in good health, enrolled as a control in a pregnancy study. The input for sequencing was CD8+ T cells from peripheral blood mononuclear cells, taken in the second trimester of pregnancy. The sequence links TRBV10-3 to TRBJ2-5, and perhaps TRBD2 as D gene, on 5 matching bases. Read as DNA, the sequence is TGTGCCATCAGTGGGGGAGCCCGGGCGGCAGAGACCCAGTACTTC. Its coded protein is CAISGGARAAETQYF.